The next 12 T cell receptor beta chains were all read from a single sample in a study of cytomegalovirus exposure and HLA in healthy donors. Researchers ran the PCR with 60 Vbeta and 13 Jbeta primers. TCRdb's copy holds only in-frame clones and misses some; the assay was immunoSEQ multiplex PCR. Among roughly 150,000 clones, roughly 77% were seen once, and the ten largest hold approximately 1.8%. The sample was PBMCs. These TCRs come from a woman aged 25 to 39 in good health and CMV-seronegative.

The chain carries TRBV2 and TRBJ2-7; 10 nucleotides match TRBD1. This CDR3 contains 16 residues. V was clipped by 6 bases and J by 4 bases; unmatched bases: 12. The germline CDR1 and CDR2 sequences are SNHLY and FYNNEI. The chain's CDR3 is CASSGPMGQGLYEQYF. CDR3 coding DNA: TGTGCCAGCAGCGGCCCGATGGGACAGGGGCTATACGAGCAGTACTTC.

J is TRBJ1-1 and V is TRBV7-2; no reliable D call. The V gene's germline CDR1 is SGHTA and CDR2 FQGNSA. V was trimmed by 2 bases and J by 3 bases, leaving 10 bases between them. There are 14 residues in the CDR3. This CDR3 reads CASSLRIGDTEAFF. CDR3 nucleotide sequence: TGTGCCAGCAGCTTACGGATCGGGGACACTGAAGCTTTCTTT. The whole variable domain, remainder taken from reference TRBV7-2 and TRBJ1-1, is GAGVSQSPSNKVTEKGKDVELRCDPISGHTALYWYRQSLGQGLEFLIYFQGNSAPDKSGLPSDRFSAERTGGSVSTLTIQRTQQEDSAVYLCASSLRIGDTEAFFGQGTRLTVV.

In its sample, this clone was seen a few times. The chain carries TRBV6-6 and TRBJ2-1, with D tentatively TRBD1 (5 bases). The CDR3 spans 15 residues. Germline V gives CDR1 MNHNY, CDR2 SVGAGI (reference sequence). Trimming stripped 5 bases from V and 6 bases from J, with 17 bases between. In DNA, the CDR3 is TGTGCCAGCAGTCTCAGGCAGGGTGGGGTCAATGAGCAGTTCTTC. It codes for CASSLRQGGVNEQFF.

The chain has TRBV28 and TRBJ2-7; 10 nucleotides match TRBD2. V dropped 4 bases and J dropped 4; count of bases not matched to a gene: 4. This CDR3 comprises 14 residues. Germline V CDR1 and CDR2: MDHEN, SYDVKM. The chain's CDR3 is CASSSGTSEYEQYF. DNA of the CDR3: TGTGCCAGCAGTTCCGGGACTAGCGAATACGAGCAGTACTTC.

This sequence joins TRBV2 and TRBJ2-2, with 8 bases matching TRBD2. The CDR3 has 16 amino acids. V dropped 8 bases and J dropped 6; count of bases not matched to a gene: 14. Germline V gene lookup returns CDR1 SNHLY and CDR2 FYNNEI. Here the CDR3 DNA reads TGTGCCAGCTCCTTACAGGGAGCGGGAGTTTCCGGGGAGCTGTTTTTT. It translates to CASSLQGAGVSGELFF.

CDR3 sequence: CASSVVQTWHTDTQYF. The CDR3 coding sequence is TGTGCCAGCAGCGTAGTTCAGACTTGGCACACAGATACGCAGTATTTT. This chain joins TRBV9 and TRBJ2-3; no reliable D call. Germline CDR1 SGDLS, CDR2 YYNGEE. The length of the CDR3 is 16 residues. V lost 0 bases and J lost 2, with 13 bases in between. Complete variable domain (other parts from reference TRBV9 and TRBJ2-3): DSGVTQTPKHLITATGQRVTLRCSPRSGDLSVYWYQQSLDQGLQFLIQYYNGEERAKGNILERFSAQQFPDLHSELNLSSLELGDSALYFCASSVVQTWHTDTQYFGPGTRLTVL.

V gene TRBV2 combines with J gene TRBJ2-7; 7 nucleotides align to TRBD1. CDR1 is SNHLY and CDR2 is FYNNEI in the germline V gene. The length of the CDR3 is 14 residues. V was pared by 6 bases and J by 4 bases, with 9 bases of the junction left unmatched. CDR3 nucleotides: TGTGCCAGCAGGAGGGAAGGACAGGAATACGAGCAGTACTTC. It encodes CASRREGQEYEQYF.

The rearrangement links TRBV4-1 to TRBJ2-5; 14 bases align to TRBD2. This CDR3 spans 20 amino acids. Germline lookup yields CDR1 MGHRA and CDR2 YSYEKL. Unmatched junction bases numbered 14, after V lost 0 bases and J lost 5 bases. CDR3 amino acids: CASSQDAAGLAGEAGETQYF. DNA for the CDR3: TGCGCCAGCAGCCAAGATGCAGCGGGACTAGCGGGGGAGGCGGGGGAGACCCAGTACTTC.

V usage is TRBV6-1 and J usage is TRBJ1-3; tentatively, D is TRBD1 (5 bases). CDR3 length: 14 residues. Trimming removed 6 bases from V and 1 base from J, with 10 bases in between. Germline V lookup: CDR1 MNHNS, CDR2 SASEGT. The CDR3 spells CASRKQGSGNTIYF. In DNA form, the CDR3 reads TGTGCCAGCAGGAAGCAGGGATCTGGAAACACCATATATTTT.

The CDR3 nucleotides read TGTGCCAGCAGGCTAACAGGGGTGGATACGCAGTATTTT. Translated: CASRLTGVDTQYF. V is TRBV2 and J is TRBJ2-3, with 7 bases lining up with TRBD1. This CDR3 region has 13 residues. The V gene's germline CDR1 is SNHLY and CDR2 FYNNEI. The V and J ends lost 6 bases and 6 bases, in that order; junction bases with no gene match: 6.

The V call is TRBV19, the J call TRBJ2-7, with D perhaps TRBD1 (6 bases). CDR1 and CDR2 from the germline V gene are LNHDA and SQIVND (reference sequence). V was shortened by 3 bases and J by 5 bases, with 17 bases between the two germline ends. CDR3 length: 15 residues. In nucleotides, the CDR3 is TGTGCCAGTAGTATTAGGTCACAGGGAGTCAACGAGCAGTACTTC. The encoded protein is CASSIRSQGVNEQYF.

Concerning this clone: At the DNA level, this CDR3 is encoded by other sequences in the same sample as well. The chain has TRBV9 and TRBJ1-1; D is undetermined. Germline CDR1 is SGDLS and CDR2 is YYNGEE. The CDR3 has 12 amino acids. The ends were cut back, 4 bases at V and 10 bases at J, with 14 bases in the middle. CDR3 amino acids: CASSPGGRLAFF. DNA of the CDR3: TGTGCCAGCAGCCCAGGCGGGCGCCTAGCTTTCTTT.